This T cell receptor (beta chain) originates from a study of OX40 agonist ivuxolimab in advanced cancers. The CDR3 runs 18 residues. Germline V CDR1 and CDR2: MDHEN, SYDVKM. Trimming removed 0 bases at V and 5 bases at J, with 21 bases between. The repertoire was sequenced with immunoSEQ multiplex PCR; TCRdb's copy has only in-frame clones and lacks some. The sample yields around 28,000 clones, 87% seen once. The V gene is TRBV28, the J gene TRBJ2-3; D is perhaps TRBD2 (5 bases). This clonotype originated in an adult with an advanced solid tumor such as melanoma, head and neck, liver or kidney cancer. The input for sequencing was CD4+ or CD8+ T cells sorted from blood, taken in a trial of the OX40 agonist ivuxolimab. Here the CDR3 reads CASSLWGGRGVDIDTQYF. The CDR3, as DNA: TGTGCCAGCAGTTTATGGGGTGGGAGAGGTGTTGACATAGATACGCAGTATTTT.